A selection of T cell receptor beta chains follows, all from one sample in a study of T cell responses to AZD1222 COVID-19 vaccine. Profiled with immunoSEQ multiplex PCR; TCRdb holds only in-frame clones, not every one. The sample includes approximately 100,000 clones, roughly nine tenths seen only once; the top ten take about 2.7%. Sequenced material: peripheral blood, taken on day 0 of MenACWY control vaccination. All receptors come from an adult in good health. Each CDR3 is given with its conserved first and last residue. D genes are given only for firm matches. Not every row has a clone size; where given, it reads once, few, many or a size class.

j_call: TRBJ1-2; clone_size: .; v_call: TRBV18; d_call: .; cdr3_aa: CASSPRDNYGYTF; cdr3_nt: TGTGCCAGCTCACCACGGGACAACTATGGCTACACCTTC
j_call: TRBJ1-1; clone_size: .; v_call: TRBV29-1; d_call: TRBD1; cdr3_aa: CSVEDGAGGWTEAFF; cdr3_nt: TGCAGCGTTGAAGATGGGGCAGGGGGATGGACTGAAGCTTTCTTT
j_call: TRBJ1-1; clone_size: .; v_call: TRBV7-2; d_call: TRBD1; cdr3_aa: CASSLTGGTEAFF; cdr3_nt: TGTGCCAGCAGCTTAACAGGGGGCACTGAAGCTTTCTTT
j_call: TRBJ2-3; clone_size: .; v_call: TRBV2; d_call: TRBD2; cdr3_aa: CASSWVPGGGTDTQYF; cdr3_nt: TGTGCCAGCAGTTGGGTTCCGGGGGGGGGCACAGATACGCAGTATTTT
j_call: TRBJ1-4; clone_size: .; v_call: TRBV19; d_call: TRBD1; cdr3_aa: CASSILGQGNEKLFF; cdr3_nt: TGTGCCAGTAGTATCCTGGGACAGGGCAATGAAAAACTGTTTTTT
j_call: TRBJ1-2; clone_size: once; v_call: TRBV7-2; d_call: TRBD1; cdr3_aa: CASSLAAQGGYGYTF; cdr3_nt: TGTGCCAGCAGCTTAGCCGCACAGGGGGGCTATGGCTACACCTTC
j_call: TRBJ1-3; clone_size: .; v_call: TRBV7-8; d_call: .; cdr3_aa: CASSLRGDSGNTIYF; cdr3_nt: TGTGCCAGCAGCTTACGAGGCGACTCTGGAAACACCATATATTTT
j_call: TRBJ2-1; clone_size: .; v_call: TRBV7-9; d_call: TRBD2; cdr3_aa: CASSLSRGGANEQFF; cdr3_nt: TGTGCCAGCAGCTTATCGCGGGGGGGAGCGAATGAGCAGTTCTTC
j_call: TRBJ1-4; clone_size: .; v_call: TRBV9; d_call: TRBD1; cdr3_aa: CASSVSGQYNEKLFF; cdr3_nt: TGTGCCAGCAGCGTTTCGGGACAGTATAATGAAAAACTGTTTTTT
j_call: TRBJ1-6; clone_size: few; v_call: TRBV5-1; d_call: TRBD1; cdr3_aa: CASSIGQGLNGASPLHF; cdr3_nt: TGCGCCAGCAGCATTGGACAGGGCCTAAACGGGGCCTCACCCCTCCACTTT
j_call: TRBJ2-7; clone_size: .; v_call: TRBV27; d_call: .; cdr3_aa: CASSLYGGMVEQYF; cdr3_nt: TGTGCCAGCAGTTTATACGGGGGAATGGTCGAGCAGTACTTC